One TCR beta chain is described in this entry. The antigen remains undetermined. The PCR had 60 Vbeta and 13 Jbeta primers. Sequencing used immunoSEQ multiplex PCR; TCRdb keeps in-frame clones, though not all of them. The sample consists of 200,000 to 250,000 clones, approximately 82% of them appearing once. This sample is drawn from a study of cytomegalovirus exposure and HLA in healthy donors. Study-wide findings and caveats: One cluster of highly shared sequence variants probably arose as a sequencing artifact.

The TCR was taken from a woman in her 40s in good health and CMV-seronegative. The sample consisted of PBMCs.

The CDR3 loop is CASSVRDSRNSPLHF. For the CDR3, the DNA is TGTGCCAGCAGCGTCAGGGATAGTAGAAATTCACCCCTCCACTTT. The chain links TRBV2 to TRBJ1-6; a possible D gene is TRBD1 (5 bases). The germline V gene encodes CDR1 SNHLY and CDR2 FYNNEI. This CDR3 contains 15 residues. Between the trimmed V and J ends, which lost 6 bases and 7 bases, there was a span of 16 bases.